The sequence of this T cell receptor (beta chain) was determined in a study of T cell changes during pregnancy in multiple sclerosis. Profiled with immunoSEQ multiplex PCR; TCRdb holds only in-frame clones, not every one. The sample lists about 40,000 clones; roughly nine tenths were seen once. V lost 6 bases and J 0 bases, leaving 9 bases between the germline ends. Germline V gives CDR1 SGHRS, CDR2 YFSETQ. The CDR3 is 14 amino acids. Sequences were derived from CD4+ T cells from peripheral blood mononuclear cells, sampled after pregnancy. V gene TRBV5-1 combines with J gene TRBJ2-2; D remains ambiguous. The TCR originated in a female donor with multiple sclerosis, enrolled in a pregnancy study. The DNA for the CDR3 is TGCGCCAGCAATAAAGCTCCGAACACCGGGGAGCTGTTTTTT. Translating gives CASNKAPNTGELFF.